This T cell receptor beta chain appears in the sequencing data of a study of long-term antiretroviral therapy in people with HIV. Assay version v3.0 of immunoSEQ was used, and it was run at survey level. Assay: immunoSEQ multiplex PCR; the TCRdb copy retains only in-frame clones and omits some. The profile shows 21,000 or so clones, 82% of them singletons. Before DNA extraction, roughly 0.85-10 million cryopreserved PBMC were held in the samples. This clone was seen once. What it binds is not known. Study findings and constraints: Regardless of time point, clones expanded before ART dominated the repertoire.

The receptor was isolated from a man aged 50 to 60 with HIV. Sequencing was performed on unsorted PBMCs, taken 0.3 years after starting antiretroviral therapy.

The CDR3 region is CASTKVGNQPQHF. CDR3 nucleotide sequence: TGTGCCAGCACGAAGGTAGGGAATCAGCCCCAGCATTTT. J is TRBJ1-5 and V is TRBV2; D not resolved. The CDR3 extends over 13 amino acids. V was trimmed by 7 bases and J by 4 bases, leaving 11 bases between them. Germline CDR1 is SNHLY and CDR2 is FYNNEI.